The clone carrying this T cell receptor (beta chain) was detected many times. The antigen is undetermined. It was with unique molecular identifiers that the TCRbeta library was prepared. A single record per CDR3 protein comes from TCRdb applying MiXCR to the PCR reads. The sample lists roughly 280,000 distinct CDR3 sequences, around a tenth seen once, with about 20% in the top ten. The sample belongs to a study of T-cell reconstitution after alpha-beta-depleted transplantation in children. Study-level points and caveats: When one year had passed after transplant, most T-cell counts and diversity came from newly produced T cells. The study traced high day-60 TCRbeta diversity in some patients to surviving recipient T cells and thymic progenitors. Expanded clones from the graft, numbering several hundred, reportedly supplied alpha-beta T cells about two months after transplant.

CDR1 SGHVS and CDR2 FQNEAQ come from the germline V gene. CDR3 length equals 14 residues. The V and J ends lost 5 bases and 6 bases, in that order; junction bases with no gene match: 9. The receptor was derived from a male patient between 2 and 10 years old who had a stem cell transplant for chronic granulomatous disease, so the T cells may come from the graft donor. The material was peripheral blood, obtained 180 days after TCRalphabeta/CD19-depleted stem cell transplant. The chain is built from TRBV7-8 and TRBJ1-2; 7 nucleotides match TRBD1. This chain's CDR3 is CASSPPGQINGYTF. CDR3 DNA sequence: TGTGCCAGCAGCCCCCCGGGACAGATAAATGGCTACACCTTC.